This T cell receptor (beta chain) was captured by sequencing in a study of T cell responses to AZD1222 COVID-19 vaccine. Whole-study results and caveats: Spike-specific TCR depth and breadth grew after two AZD1222 doses. Nearly half of the spike-specific TCRs reportedly recognize variant regions that carry no mutations. Only five to seven individuals given AZD1222 were seropositive at baseline.

Method: immunoSEQ multiplex PCR; TCRdb's copy keeps in-frame clones and lacks some. This sample carries around 160,000 clones, roughly 91% of them seen once, and the ten largest clones take 1.5% to 2%. Points on this clone: Its target is unknown.

CDR3 length: 11 residues. Trimming removed 3 bases from V and 8 bases from J, with 7 bases in between. The V gene is TRBV12-3 or TRBV12-4, the J gene TRBJ1-1; D not certain. This clonotype was obtained from an adult in good health. This specimen consisted of peripheral blood, obtained on day 0 of AZD1222 vaccination. This CDR3 reads CASSLFLEAFF. DNA for the CDR3: TGTGCCAGCAGTTTGTTCCTGGAAGCTTTCTTT.